Described below is a single T cell receptor beta chain sequence and its context. Its target antigen remains unknown. It has no much larger one-base neighbor in the sample; base qualities were not kept. This entry is derived from a study of blood T cell repertoires in COVID-19 (TCRdb year 2020). With respect to the entire study: Samples covering the acute and convalescent phases of COVID-19 were provided by collaborators in the United States, Italy and Spain. The samples were drawn from two sources: the first 160 participants of the ongoing ImmuneRACE study, and 1,000 to 1,500 subjects contributed by 6 global collaborators. The repertoires were made available in a free public database intended to serve as a resource for research on the immune response to SARS-CoV-2. The dataset comprised deeply sampled blood TCRbeta repertoires from subjects exposed to, actively infected with, or recovered from COVID-19. Sample metadata almost always included a de-identified subject ID, COVID-19 status, age in years and sex. Where available, HLA class I and class II types were taken from metadata supplied by the sample provider and were not determined by assay-based typing. The material from the prospective study consisted of cDNA or gDNA derived from T cells, B-cell-depleted T cells, or PBMCs. What the study reported, not specific to this receptor: The quantity of clinical and demographic metadata differed by source and by participant and was supplied without curation.

Each collaborating institution followed its own protocols to collect whole blood in K2EDTA tubes. For TCRbeta analysis, collaborator samples were shipped as frozen whole blood, as isolated PBMCs, or as DNA extracted from either sample type. Including the terminal cysteine and phenylalanine, the CDR3 comprises 16 residues. CDR3 DNA only is kept here, 48 bases in frame from base 1. Trimming takes 5 bases from V and 0 bases from J, and the germline ends sit 14 bases apart. Via the germline V gene, CDR1 is MDHEN and CDR2 SYDVKM. TCRbeta CDR3 regions were amplified from genomic DNA using the immunoSEQ Assay, a bias-controlled multiplex PCR. In the original analysis: The number of nucleated cells in each sample was estimated from the amplification of reference gene primers within the assay. To quantify the absolute abundance of each unique TCRbeta CDR3 rearrangement, sequence reads were collapsed and filtered. For each sample, productive Simpson clonality was calculated by taking the square root of Simpson's diversity index across productive rearrangements. TCRdb carries this immuneACCESS record with in-frame sequences only. Its versions omit some clonotypes, under half of them owing to an unresolved V gene in the studies checked, with the rest unexplained. V and J calls and clone size are given by that table; D and trimming were obtained from the DNA. The sample includes roughly 100,000 clones, with approximately 88% observed a single time. The ten most abundant clones make up 5% to 6.5% of the sample.

This receptor was identified in a human donor in a cohort sampled during active COVID-19. Input material: peripheral blood. In this chain, TRBV28 is recombined with TRBJ1-5; tentative D gene TRBD1, with 6 bases matching. The DNA sequence is given as TGTGCCAGCAGTACCGATACAGGGTATAGCAATCAGCCCCAGCATTTT. This translates into CASSTDTGYSNQPQHF.